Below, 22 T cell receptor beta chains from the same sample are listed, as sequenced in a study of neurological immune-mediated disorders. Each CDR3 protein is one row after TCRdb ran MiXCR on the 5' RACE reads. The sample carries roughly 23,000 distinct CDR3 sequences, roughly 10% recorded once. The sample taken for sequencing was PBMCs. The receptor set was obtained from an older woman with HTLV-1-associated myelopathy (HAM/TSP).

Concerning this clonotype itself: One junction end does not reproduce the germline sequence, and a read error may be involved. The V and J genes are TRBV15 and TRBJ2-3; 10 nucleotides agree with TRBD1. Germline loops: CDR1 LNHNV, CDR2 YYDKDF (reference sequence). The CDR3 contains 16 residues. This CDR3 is CATSREAGTGADTQYF. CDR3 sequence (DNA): TGTGCCACTAGCAGAGAGGCCGGGACAGGGGCCGATACGCAGTATTTT.

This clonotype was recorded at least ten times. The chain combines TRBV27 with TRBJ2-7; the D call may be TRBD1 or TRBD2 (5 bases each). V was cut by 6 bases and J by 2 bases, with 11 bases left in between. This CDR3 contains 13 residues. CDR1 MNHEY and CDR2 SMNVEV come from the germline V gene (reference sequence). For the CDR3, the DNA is TGTGCCAGCAGCCGGGGCCTGACCTACGAGCAGTACTTC. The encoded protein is CASSRGLTYEQYF.

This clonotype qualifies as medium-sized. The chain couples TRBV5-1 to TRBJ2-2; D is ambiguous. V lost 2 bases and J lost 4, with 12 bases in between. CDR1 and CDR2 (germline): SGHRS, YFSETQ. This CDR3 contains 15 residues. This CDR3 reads CASSFGGRSTGELFF. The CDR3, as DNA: TGCGCCAGCAGCTTCGGCGGTCGCTCCACCGGGGAGCTGTTTTTT.

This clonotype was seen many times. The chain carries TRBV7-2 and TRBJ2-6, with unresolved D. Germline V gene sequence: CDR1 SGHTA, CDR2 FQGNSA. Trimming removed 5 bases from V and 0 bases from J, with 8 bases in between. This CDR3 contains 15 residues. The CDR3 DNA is TGTGCCAGCAGCCCCCGTAGCTCTGGGGCCAACGTCCTGACTTTC. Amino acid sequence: CASSPRSSGANVLTF.

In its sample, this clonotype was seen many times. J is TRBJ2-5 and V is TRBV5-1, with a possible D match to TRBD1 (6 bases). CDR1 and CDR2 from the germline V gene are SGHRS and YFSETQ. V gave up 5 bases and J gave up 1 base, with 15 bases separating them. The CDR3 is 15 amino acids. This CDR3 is CASSRQARRQETQYF. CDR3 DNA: TGCGCCAGCAGTAGACAGGCCCGCCGCCAAGAGACCCAGTACTTC.

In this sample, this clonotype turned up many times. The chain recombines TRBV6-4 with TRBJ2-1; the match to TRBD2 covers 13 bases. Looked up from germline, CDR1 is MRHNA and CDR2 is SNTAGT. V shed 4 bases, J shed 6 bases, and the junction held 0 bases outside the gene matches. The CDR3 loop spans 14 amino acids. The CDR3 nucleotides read TGTGCCAGCAGTGGGACTAGCGGGGGCAATGAGCAGTTCTTC. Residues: CASSGTSGGNEQFF.

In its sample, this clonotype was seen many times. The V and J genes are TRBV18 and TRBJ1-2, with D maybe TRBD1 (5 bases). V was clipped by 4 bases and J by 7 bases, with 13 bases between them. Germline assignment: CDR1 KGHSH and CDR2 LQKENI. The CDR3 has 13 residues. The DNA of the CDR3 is TGTGCCAGCTCACTAGACGGGGACTTTGGCTACACCTTC. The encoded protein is CASSLDGDFGYTF.

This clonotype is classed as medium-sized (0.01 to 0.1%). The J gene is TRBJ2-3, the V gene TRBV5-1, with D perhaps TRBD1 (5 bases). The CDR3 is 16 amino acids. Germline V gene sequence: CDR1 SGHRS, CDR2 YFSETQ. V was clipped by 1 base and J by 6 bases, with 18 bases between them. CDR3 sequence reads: CASSLILGGRDDTQYF. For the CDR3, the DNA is TGCGCCAGCAGCTTGATTTTAGGTGGCAGGGATGATACGCAGTATTTT.

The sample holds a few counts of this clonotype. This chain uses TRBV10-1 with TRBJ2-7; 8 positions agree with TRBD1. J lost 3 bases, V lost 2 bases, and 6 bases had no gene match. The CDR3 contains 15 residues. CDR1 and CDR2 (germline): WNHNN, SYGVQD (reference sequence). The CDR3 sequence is CASSEGQGADYEQYF. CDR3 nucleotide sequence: TGCGCCAGCAGTGAGGGCCAGGGGGCCGACTACGAGCAGTACTTC.

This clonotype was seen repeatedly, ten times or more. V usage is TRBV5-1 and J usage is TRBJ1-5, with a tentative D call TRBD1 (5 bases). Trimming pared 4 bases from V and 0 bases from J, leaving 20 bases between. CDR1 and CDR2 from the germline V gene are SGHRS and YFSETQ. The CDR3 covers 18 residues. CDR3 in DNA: TGCGCCAGCAGCCAACGACGGGGGGGAACTTATAGCAATCAGCCCCAGCATTTT. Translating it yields CASSQRRGGTYSNQPQHF.

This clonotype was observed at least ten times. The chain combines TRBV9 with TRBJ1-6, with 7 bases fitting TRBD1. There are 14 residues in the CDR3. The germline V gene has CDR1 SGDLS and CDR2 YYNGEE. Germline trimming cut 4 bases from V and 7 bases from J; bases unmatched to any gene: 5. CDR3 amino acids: CASSIRGQNSPLHF. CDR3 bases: TGTGCCAGCAGCATAAGGGGGCAGAATTCACCCCTCCACTTT.

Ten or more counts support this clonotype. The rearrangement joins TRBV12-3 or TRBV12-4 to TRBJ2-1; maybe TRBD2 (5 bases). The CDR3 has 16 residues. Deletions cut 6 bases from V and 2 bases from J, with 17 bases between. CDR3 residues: CASRDGPSSAYNEQFF. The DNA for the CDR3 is TGTGCCAGCAGGGACGGTCCTAGCAGCGCCTACAATGAGCAGTTCTTC.

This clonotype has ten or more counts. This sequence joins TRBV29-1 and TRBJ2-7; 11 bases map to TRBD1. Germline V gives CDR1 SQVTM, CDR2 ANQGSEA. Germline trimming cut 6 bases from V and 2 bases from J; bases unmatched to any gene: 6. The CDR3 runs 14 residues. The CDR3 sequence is CSVYGQGAPYEQYF. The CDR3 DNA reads TGCAGCGTGTACGGACAGGGGGCCCCCTACGAGCAGTACTTC.

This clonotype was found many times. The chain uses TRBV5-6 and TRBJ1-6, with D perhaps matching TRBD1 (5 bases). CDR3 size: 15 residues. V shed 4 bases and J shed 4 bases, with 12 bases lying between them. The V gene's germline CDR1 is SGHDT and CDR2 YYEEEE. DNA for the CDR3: TGTGCCAGCAGCATCCGGGACGGGTATAATTCACCCCTCCACTTT. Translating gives CASSIRDGYNSPLHF.

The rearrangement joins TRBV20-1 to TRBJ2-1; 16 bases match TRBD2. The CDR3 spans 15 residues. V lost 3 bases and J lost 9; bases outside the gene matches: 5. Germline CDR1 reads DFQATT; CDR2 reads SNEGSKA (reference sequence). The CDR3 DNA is TGCAGTGCTAGCGGGACTAGCGGGGGGGCCGTTGAGCAGTTCTTC. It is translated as CSASGTSGGAVEQFF.

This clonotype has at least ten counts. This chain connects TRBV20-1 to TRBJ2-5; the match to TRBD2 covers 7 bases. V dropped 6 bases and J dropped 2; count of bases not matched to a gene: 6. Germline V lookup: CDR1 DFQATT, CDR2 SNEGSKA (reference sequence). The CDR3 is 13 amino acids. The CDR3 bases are TGCAGTGCCCTCGGCGGGGGTCAAGAGACCCAGTACTTC. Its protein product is CSALGGGQETQYF.

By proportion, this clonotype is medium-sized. The CDR3, as DNA: TGTGCCAGCAGCGCTATCAACTACGAGCAGTACTTC. Its translation is CASSAINYEQYF. J is TRBJ2-7 and V is TRBV5-5; the D is unclear. Deletions cut 4 bases from V and 3 bases from J, with 8 bases between. The CDR3 is 12 residues long. Per germline, CDR1 SGHKS and CDR2 YYEKEE (reference sequence). Supplemented by reference TRBV5-5 and TRBJ2-7, the full variable domain reads DAGVTQSPTHLIKTRGQQVTLRCSPISGHKSVSWYQQVLGQGPQFIFQYYEKEERGRGNFPDRFSARQFPNYSSELNVNALLLGDSALYLCASSAINYEQYFGPGTRLTVT.

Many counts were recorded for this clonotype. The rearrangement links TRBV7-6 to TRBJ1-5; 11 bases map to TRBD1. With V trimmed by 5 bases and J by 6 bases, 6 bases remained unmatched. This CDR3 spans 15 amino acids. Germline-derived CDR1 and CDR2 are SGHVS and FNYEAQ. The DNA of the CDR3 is TGTGCCAGCAGCCTGGGGACAGGGGGAGGTCAGCCCCAGCATTTT. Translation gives CASSLGTGGGQPQHF.

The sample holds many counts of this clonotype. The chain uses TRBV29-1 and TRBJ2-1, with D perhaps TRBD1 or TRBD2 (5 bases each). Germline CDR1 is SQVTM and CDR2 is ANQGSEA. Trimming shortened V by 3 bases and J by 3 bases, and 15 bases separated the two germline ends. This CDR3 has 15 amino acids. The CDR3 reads CSVEPPGPLYNEQFF. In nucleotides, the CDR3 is TGCAGCGTTGAGCCCCCGGGACCCCTCTACAATGAGCAGTTCTTC.

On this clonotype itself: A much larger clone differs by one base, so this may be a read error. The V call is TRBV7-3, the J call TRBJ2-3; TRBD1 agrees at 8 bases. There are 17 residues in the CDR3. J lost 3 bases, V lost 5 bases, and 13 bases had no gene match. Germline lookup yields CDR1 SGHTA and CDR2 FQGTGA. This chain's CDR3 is CASSPSDRVRFTDTQYF. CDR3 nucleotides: TGTGCCAGCAGCCCTTCGGACAGGGTGCGCTTTACAGATACGCAGTATTTT.

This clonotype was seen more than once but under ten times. This chain's CDR3 is CASSFAPLGHPAYEQYF. CDR3 nucleotides: TGTGCCAGCAGCTTCGCCCCGTTGGGACACCCCGCCTACGAGCAGTACTTC. The chain combines TRBV5-5 with TRBJ2-7, with D perhaps matching TRBD1 (6 bases). This CDR3 is 17 amino acids long. V gave up 2 bases and J gave up 2 bases, with 20 bases separating them. The germline CDR1 and CDR2 sequences are SGHKS and YYEKEE (reference sequence).

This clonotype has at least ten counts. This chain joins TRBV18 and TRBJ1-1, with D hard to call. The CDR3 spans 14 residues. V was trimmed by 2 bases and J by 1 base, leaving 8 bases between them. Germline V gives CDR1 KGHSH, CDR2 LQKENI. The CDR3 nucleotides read TGTGCCAGCTCACCAGGGAACCGGAACACTGAAGCTTTCTTT. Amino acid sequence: CASSPGNRNTEAFF.